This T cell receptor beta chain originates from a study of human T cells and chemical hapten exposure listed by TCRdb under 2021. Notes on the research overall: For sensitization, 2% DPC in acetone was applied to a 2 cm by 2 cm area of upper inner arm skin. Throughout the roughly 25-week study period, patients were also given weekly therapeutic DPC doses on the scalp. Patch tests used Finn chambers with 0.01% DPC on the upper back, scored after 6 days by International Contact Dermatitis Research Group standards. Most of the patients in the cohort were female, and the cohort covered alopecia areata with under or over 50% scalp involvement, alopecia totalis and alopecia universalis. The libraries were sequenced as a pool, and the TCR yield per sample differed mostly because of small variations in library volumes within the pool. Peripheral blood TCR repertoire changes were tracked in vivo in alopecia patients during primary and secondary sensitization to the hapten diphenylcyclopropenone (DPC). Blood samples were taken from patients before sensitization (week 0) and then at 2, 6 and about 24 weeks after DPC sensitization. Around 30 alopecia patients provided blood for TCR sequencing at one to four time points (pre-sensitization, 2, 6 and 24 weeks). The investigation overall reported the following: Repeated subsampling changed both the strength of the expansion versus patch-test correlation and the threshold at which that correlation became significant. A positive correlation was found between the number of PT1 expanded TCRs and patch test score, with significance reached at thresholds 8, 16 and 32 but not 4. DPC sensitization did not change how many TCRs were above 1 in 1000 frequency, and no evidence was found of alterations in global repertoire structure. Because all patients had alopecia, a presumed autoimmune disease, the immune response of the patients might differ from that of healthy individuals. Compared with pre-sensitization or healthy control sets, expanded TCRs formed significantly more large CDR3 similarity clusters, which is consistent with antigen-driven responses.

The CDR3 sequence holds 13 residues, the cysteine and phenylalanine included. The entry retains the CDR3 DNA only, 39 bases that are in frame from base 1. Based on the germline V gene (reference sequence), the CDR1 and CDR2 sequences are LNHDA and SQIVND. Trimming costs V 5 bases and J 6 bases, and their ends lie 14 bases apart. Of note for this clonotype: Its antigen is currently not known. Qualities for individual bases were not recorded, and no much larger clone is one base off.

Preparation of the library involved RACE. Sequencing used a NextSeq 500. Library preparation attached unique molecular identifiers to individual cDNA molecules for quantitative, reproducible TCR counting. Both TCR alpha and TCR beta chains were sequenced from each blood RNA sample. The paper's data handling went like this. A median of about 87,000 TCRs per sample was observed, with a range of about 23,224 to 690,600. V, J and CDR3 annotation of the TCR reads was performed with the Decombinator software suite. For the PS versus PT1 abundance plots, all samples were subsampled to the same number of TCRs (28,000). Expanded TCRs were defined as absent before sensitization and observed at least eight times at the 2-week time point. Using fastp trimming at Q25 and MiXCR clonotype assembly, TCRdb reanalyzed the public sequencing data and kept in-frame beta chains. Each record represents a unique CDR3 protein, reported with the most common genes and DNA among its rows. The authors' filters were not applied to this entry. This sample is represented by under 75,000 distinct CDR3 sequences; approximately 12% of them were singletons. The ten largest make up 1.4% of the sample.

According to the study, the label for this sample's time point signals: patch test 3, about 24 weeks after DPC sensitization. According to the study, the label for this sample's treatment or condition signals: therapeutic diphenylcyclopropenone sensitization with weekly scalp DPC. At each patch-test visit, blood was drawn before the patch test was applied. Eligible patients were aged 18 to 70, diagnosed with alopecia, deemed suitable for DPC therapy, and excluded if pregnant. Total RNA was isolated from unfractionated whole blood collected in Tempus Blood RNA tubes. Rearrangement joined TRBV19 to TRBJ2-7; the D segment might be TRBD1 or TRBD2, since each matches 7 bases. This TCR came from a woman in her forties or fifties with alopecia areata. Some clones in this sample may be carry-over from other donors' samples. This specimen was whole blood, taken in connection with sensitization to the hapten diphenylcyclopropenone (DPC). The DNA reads TGTGCCAGTAGTCAGGGAGGGGGCGGCGAGCAGTACTTC. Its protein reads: CASSQGGGGEQYF. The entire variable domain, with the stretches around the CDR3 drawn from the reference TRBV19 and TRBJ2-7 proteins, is DGGITQSPKYLFRKEGQNVTLSCEQNLNHDAMYWYRQDPGQGLRLIYYSQIVNDFQKGDIAEGYSVSREKKESFPLTVTSAQKNPTAFYLCASSQGGGGEQYFGPGTRLTVT.